This record concerns one TCR beta chain sequence. CDR3 length equals 17 residues. The V gene lost 5 bases and the J gene lost 0 bases, with 17 bases spanning the gap. Germline CDR1 SGHVS, CDR2 FNYEAQ. The table came from immunoSEQ multiplex PCR; TCRdb's copy has only in-frame clones and leaves some out. The sample records over 250,000 clones, approximately 91% being singletons. The sample belongs to a study of blood T cell repertoires in COVID-19. The chain links TRBV7-6 to TRBJ2-1, with D possibly matching TRBD1 (6 bases). This receptor was obtained from a woman aged 60 to 75 with acute or convalescent COVID-19. Material for sequencing was peripheral blood. CDR3 in DNA: TGTGCCAGCAGCCCGTGGGACATCCGAAGCTCCTACAATGAGCAGTTCTTC. Its protein is CASSPWDIRSSYNEQFF.